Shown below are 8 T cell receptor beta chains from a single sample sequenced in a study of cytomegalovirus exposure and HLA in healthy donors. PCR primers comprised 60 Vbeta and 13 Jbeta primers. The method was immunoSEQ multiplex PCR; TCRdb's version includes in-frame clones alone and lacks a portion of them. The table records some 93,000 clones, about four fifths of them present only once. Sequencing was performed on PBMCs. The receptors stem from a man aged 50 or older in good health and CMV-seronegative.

The CDR3 region is CASSLGGSGNQPQHF. CDR3 sequence (DNA): TGTGCCAGCAGCTTAGGAGGGTCGGGCAATCAGCCCCAGCATTTT. The chain is built from TRBV7-9 and TRBJ1-5; no firm D call. This CDR3 is 15 amino acids long. CDR1 is SEHNR and CDR2 is FQNEAQ in the germline V gene (reference sequence). Trimming pared 1 base from V and 2 bases from J, leaving 9 bases between.

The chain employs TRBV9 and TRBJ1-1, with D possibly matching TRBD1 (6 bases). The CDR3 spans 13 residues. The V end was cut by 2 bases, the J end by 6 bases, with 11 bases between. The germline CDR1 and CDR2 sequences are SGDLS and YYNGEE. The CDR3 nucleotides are TGTGCCAGCAGCGTGGTGACAGGCGCTGAAGCTTTCTTT. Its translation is CASSVVTGAEAFF.

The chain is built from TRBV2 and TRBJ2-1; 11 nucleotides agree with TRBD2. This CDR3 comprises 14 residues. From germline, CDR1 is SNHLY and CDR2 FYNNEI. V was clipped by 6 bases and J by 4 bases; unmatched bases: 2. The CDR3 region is CASRLAGEYNEQFF. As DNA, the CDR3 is TGTGCCAGCAGACTAGCGGGAGAGTACAATGAGCAGTTCTTC.

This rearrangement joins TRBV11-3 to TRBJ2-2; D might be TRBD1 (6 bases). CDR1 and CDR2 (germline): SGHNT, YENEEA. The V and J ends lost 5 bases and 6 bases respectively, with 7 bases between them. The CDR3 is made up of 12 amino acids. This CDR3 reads CASSKGAGELFF. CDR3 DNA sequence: TGTGCCAGCAGCAAGGGGGCCGGGGAGCTGTTTTTT.

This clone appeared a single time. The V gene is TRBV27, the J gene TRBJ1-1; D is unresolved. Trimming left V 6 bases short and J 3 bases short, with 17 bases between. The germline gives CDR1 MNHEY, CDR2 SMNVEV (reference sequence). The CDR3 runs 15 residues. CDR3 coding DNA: TGTGCCAGCAGGATGGACGGGGTCATCCACACTGAAGCTTTCTTT. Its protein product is CASRMDGVIHTEAFF.

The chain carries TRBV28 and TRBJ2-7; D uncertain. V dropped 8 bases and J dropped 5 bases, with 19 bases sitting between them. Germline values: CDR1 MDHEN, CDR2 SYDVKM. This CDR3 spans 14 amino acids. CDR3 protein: CASSLRTLDNEQYF. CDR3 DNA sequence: TGTGCCAGCTCGCTTCGAACTCTTGACAACGAGCAGTACTTC.

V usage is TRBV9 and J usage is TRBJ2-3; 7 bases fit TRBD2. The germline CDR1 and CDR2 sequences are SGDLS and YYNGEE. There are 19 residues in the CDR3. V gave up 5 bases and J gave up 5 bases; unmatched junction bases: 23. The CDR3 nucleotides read TGTGCCAGCAGTGAACAACCCACCTTTAGGGCGGGAGAGGGAGATACGCAGTATTTT. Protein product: CASSEQPTFRAGEGDTQYF. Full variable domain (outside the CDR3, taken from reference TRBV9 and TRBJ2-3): DSGVTQTPKHLITATGQRVTLRCSPRSGDLSVYWYQQSLDQGLQFLIQYYNGEERAKGNILERFSAQQFPDLHSELNLSSLELGDSALYFCASSEQPTFRAGEGDTQYFGPGTRLTVL.

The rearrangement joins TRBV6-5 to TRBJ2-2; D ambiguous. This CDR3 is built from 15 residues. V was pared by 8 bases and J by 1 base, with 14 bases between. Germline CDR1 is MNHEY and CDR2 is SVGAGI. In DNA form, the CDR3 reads TGTGCCAGCCGACGAACAGTTCTGAACACCGGGGAGCTGTTTTTT. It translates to CASRRTVLNTGELFF.